A single sample gave rise to the 23 T cell receptor beta chains below, sequenced in a study of T cell responses to AZD1222 COVID-19 vaccine. The assay was immunoSEQ multiplex PCR, and TCRdb's table has in-frame clones only and misses some. There are some 140,000 clones in the sample; 90% occur only once, and approximately 17% lies in the top ten. Sample: peripheral blood, taken on day 0 of AZD1222 vaccination. The receptor set was obtained from an adult in good health.

This clone appeared a single time. The CDR3 is CASKGVRSPGTGNTEAFF. As DNA, the CDR3 is TGTGCCAGCAAAGGGGTTCGGTCCCCTGGGACAGGGAACACTGAAGCTTTCTTT. This rearrangement joins TRBV2 to TRBJ1-1; 8 nucleotides agree with TRBD1. This CDR3 is built from 18 residues. The V gene end was trimmed by 7 bases and the J gene end by 1 base; junction bases not matched to a gene: 17. Germline V gene sequence: CDR1 SNHLY, CDR2 FYNNEI.

This rearrangement joins TRBV11-2 to TRBJ1-2; TRBD1 might be the D (5 bases). The length of the CDR3 is 12 residues. Germline V gene lookup returns CDR1 SGHAT and CDR2 FQNNGV. The V end lost 5 bases, the J end lost 13 bases, and 17 bases lay between the germline ends. CDR3 nucleotides: TGTGCCAGCAGCGACCCGGGGGGAAGGTGCACCTTC. This encodes CASSDPGGRCTF.

The rearrangement links TRBV5-1 to TRBJ2-6; D is ambiguous. Germline CDR1 SGHRS, CDR2 YFSETQ. Trimming removed 4 bases at V and 0 bases at J, with 11 bases between. The CDR3 totals 16 residues. CDR3 sequence: CASSLLGGSGANVLTF. The CDR3 coding sequence is TGCGCCAGCAGCCTCTTAGGCGGCTCTGGGGCCAACGTCCTGACTTTC.

This chain links TRBV5-1 with TRBJ2-3, with no clear D. This CDR3 has 14 amino acids. Per germline, CDR1 SGHRS and CDR2 YFSETQ. V lost 0 bases, J lost 3 bases, and 8 bases lay in between. CDR3: CASSLDRATDTQYF. The CDR3 DNA is TGCGCCAGCAGCTTGGATAGAGCTACAGATACGCAGTATTTT. Based on the CDR3 plus reference TRBV5-1 and TRBJ2-3, the full variable domain is KAGVTQTPRYLIKTRGQQVTLSCSPISGHRSVSWYQQTPGQGLQFLFEYFSETQRNKGNFPGRFSGRQFSNSRSEMNVSTLELGDSALYLCASSLDRATDTQYFGPGTRLTVL.

Notes on this clone: The sample carries other DNA sequences with the same CDR3. This chain uses TRBV24-1 with TRBJ1-5; no clear D gene. V lost 0 bases to trimming and J lost 6 bases, with 5 bases between them. The length of the CDR3 is 13 residues. CDR1 is KGHDR and CDR2 is SFDVKD in the germline V gene. As DNA, the CDR3 is TGTGCCACCAGTGATTTGCAAGGTCAGCCCCAGCATTTT. Its translation: CATSDLQGQPQHF.

The table lists this clone with a count of one. The genes are TRBV11-2 and TRBJ2-1; D is unresolved. V was clipped by 1 base and J by 5 bases, with 6 bases between them. The V gene's germline CDR1 is SGHAT and CDR2 FQNNGV. The CDR3 extends over 13 amino acids. The chain's CDR3 is CASSLGANNEQFF. The DNA for the CDR3 is TGTGCCAGCAGCTTAGGGGCGAACAATGAGCAGTTCTTC.

This clone was counted a single time. This chain joins TRBV14 and TRBJ2-2; TRBD1 agrees at 8 bases. The CDR3 is made up of 15 amino acids. CDR1 SGHDN and CDR2 FVKESK come from the germline V gene. J lost 10 bases, V lost 2 bases, and 9 bases had no gene match. As DNA, the CDR3 is TGTGCCAGCAGCCAAAGGGCCGTGACAGGGGTGGAGCTGTTTTTT. This sequence encodes CASSQRAVTGVELFF.

The chain carries TRBV28 and TRBJ2-3, with 12 bases lining up with TRBD2. The germline V gene has CDR1 MDHEN and CDR2 SYDVKM. The CDR3 runs 16 residues. V lost 4 bases to trimming and J lost 2 bases; unmatched junction nucleotides: 4. The CDR3 reads CASSSRLAGDTDTQYF. The CDR3 DNA is TGTGCCAGCAGTTCGAGACTAGCGGGAGACACAGATACGCAGTATTTT.

The V call is TRBV5-1, the J call TRBJ2-1, with 11 bases identical to TRBD2. The CDR3 covers 17 residues. V lost 4 bases, J lost 7 bases, and 13 bases stayed unmatched. Germline V lookup: CDR1 SGHRS, CDR2 YFSETQ. This chain's CDR3 is CASSLGPRLAGINEQFF. The CDR3 region has the DNA TGCGCCAGCAGCCTGGGTCCGAGACTAGCGGGAATTAATGAGCAGTTCTTC.

The chain carries TRBV2 and TRBJ1-5; TRBD1 agrees at 7 bases. V dropped 5 bases and J dropped 2; count of bases not matched to a gene: 6. Germline assignment: CDR1 SNHLY and CDR2 FYNNEI. CDR3 length: 15 residues. The CDR3 DNA follows: TGTGCCAGCAGTAACGACAGGGCGCGCAATCAGCCCCAGCATTTT. Translated, it gives CASSNDRARNQPQHF. The full variable domain, its missing parts supplied by reference TRBV2 and TRBJ1-5, is EPEVTQTPSHQVTQMGQEVILRCVPISNHLYFYWYRQILGQKVEFLVSFYNNEISEKSEIFDDQFSVERPDGSNFTLKIRSTKLEDSAMYFCASSNDRARNQPQHFGDGTRLSIL.

This clone was observed a handful of times. This rearrangement joins TRBV18 to TRBJ1-1; D remains ambiguous. The CDR3 has 13 amino acids. Germline-derived CDR1 and CDR2 are KGHSH and LQKENI. V lost 3 bases and J 5 bases, leaving 10 bases between the germline ends. CDR3 loop: CASSPTEVTEAFF. As DNA, the CDR3 is TGTGCCAGCTCACCTACTGAGGTTACTGAAGCTTTCTTT. Together with reference TRBV18 and TRBJ1-1, the CDR3 gives the full variable domain: NAGVMQNPRHLVRRRGQEARLRCSPMKGHSHVYWYRQLPEEGLKFMVYLQKENIIDESGMPKERFSAEFPKEGPSILRIQQVVRGDSAAYFCASSPTEVTEAFFGQGTRLTVV.

The chain couples TRBV19 to TRBJ2-2, with TRBD2 identical over 12 bases. V shed 6 bases, J shed 4 bases, and the junction held 12 bases outside the gene matches. The CDR3 has 18 residues. Germline V gene data show CDR1 as LNHDA and CDR2 as SQIVND (reference sequence). CDR3 region: CASRTVGLAGRGTGELFF. CDR3 DNA sequence: TGTGCCAGTAGAACGGTGGGACTAGCGGGCCGTGGCACCGGGGAGCTGTTTTTT.

This chain uses TRBV7-9 with TRBJ1-5; 8 positions match TRBD1. The germline V gene has CDR1 SEHNR and CDR2 FQNEAQ (reference sequence). This CDR3 has 12 amino acids. Trimming at V came to 11 bases and at J to 5 bases, leaving 5 bases not matched to a gene. This CDR3 reads CAVGQDDQPQHF. The CDR3 region has the DNA TGTGCCGTGGGACAGGACGATCAGCCCCAGCATTTT.

The CDR3 DNA sequence: TGTGCCAGCAGCCAGAGGGGGGCGAGCTCCTATAATTCACCCCTCCACTTT. This gives the protein CASSQRGASSYNSPLHF. The rearrangement joins TRBV27 to TRBJ1-6; D might be TRBD1 (6 bases). Per germline, CDR1 MNHEY and CDR2 SMNVEV (reference sequence). V lost 6 bases and J lost 0, with 15 bases in between. The CDR3 loop spans 17 amino acids.

The rearrangement uses TRBV19 and TRBJ1-2; TRBD1 agrees at 10 bases. J lost 1 base, V lost 4 bases, and 9 bases had no gene match. This CDR3 spans 17 amino acids. The germline V gene has CDR1 LNHDA and CDR2 SQIVND (reference sequence). CDR3 sequence (DNA): TGTGCCAGTAGTAAAAAGACAGGGGGCTTCTTTAACTATGGCTACACCTTC. It encodes CASSKKTGGFFNYGYTF.

The genes are TRBV6-5 and TRBJ1-2, with D unresolved. Trimming cost V 10 bases and J 4 bases, with 13 bases left between them. CDR3 length equals 12 residues. The V gene's germline CDR1 is MNHEY and CDR2 SVGAGI. As DNA, the CDR3 is TGTGCCACCCAAGGGATTTCCTATGGCTACACCTTC. Amino acids: CATQGISYGYTF.

J is TRBJ1-4 and V is TRBV5-1, with D unclear. The germline V gene has CDR1 SGHRS and CDR2 YFSETQ. The V end was cut by 1 base, the J end by 0 bases, with 7 bases between. CDR3 size: 15 residues. The CDR3 spells CASSLMRATNEKLFF. The CDR3 DNA reads as TGCGCCAGCAGCTTGATGCGGGCAACTAATGAAAAACTGTTTTTT.

This rearrangement joins TRBV30 to TRBJ2-7; D not resolved. Germline loops: CDR1 GTSNPN, CDR2 SVGIG (reference sequence). The CDR3 loop spans 15 amino acids. Trimming pared 0 bases from V and 2 bases from J, leaving 14 bases between. The chain's CDR3 is CAWSVRGIQAYEQYF. The CDR3 DNA reads as TGTGCCTGGAGTGTACGTGGGATTCAGGCCTACGAGCAGTACTTC.

This rearrangement joins TRBV3-1 (or the pseudogene TRBV3-2) to TRBJ1-1; 10 bases are a match to TRBD1. V trimming: 6 bases; J trimming: 4 bases; junction bases outside the gene matches: 5. The CDR3 has 14 residues. Germline V gene sequence: CDR1 LGHDT, CDR2 YNNKEL (reference sequence). As DNA, the CDR3 is TGTGCCAGCAGTCCCAGGACAGGGGGCACTGAAGCTTTCTTT. This sequence encodes CASSPRTGGTEAFF.

The V call is TRBV28, the J call TRBJ1-4; a possible D gene is TRBD1 (5 bases). Looked up from germline, CDR1 is MDHEN and CDR2 is SYDVKM. Trimming removed 4 bases from V and 8 bases from J, with 14 bases in between. CDR3 length: 14 residues. CDR3: CASSSGTLREKLFF. The CDR3 DNA reads TGTGCCAGCAGTTCCGGGACGTTAAGGGAAAAACTGTTTTTT.

This chain uses TRBV7-9 with TRBJ2-7, with TRBD1 identical over 8 bases. The CDR3 covers 13 residues. With 5 bases clipped from V and 3 bases from J, the junction kept 3 bases outside the gene matches. Germline V gene lookup returns CDR1 SEHNR and CDR2 FQNEAQ (reference sequence). The CDR3 sequence is CASSRGQGYEQYF. In DNA form, the CDR3 reads TGTGCCAGCAGCCGAGGACAGGGCTACGAGCAGTACTTC.

The chain combines TRBV24-1 with TRBJ1-2, with TRBD1 matching over 10 bases. The CDR3 covers 13 residues. With V trimmed by 10 bases and J by 7 bases, 8 bases remained unmatched. The V gene's germline CDR1 is KGHDR and CDR2 SFDVKD. CDR3 DNA: TGTGCCACGGCGGGGGACAGGGGAGCTGGCTACACCTTC. Its protein product is CATAGDRGAGYTF.

V usage is TRBV12-3 or TRBV12-4 and J usage is TRBJ1-2; D not resolved. CDR3 length equals 13 residues. V was trimmed by 3 bases and J by 4 bases, leaving 9 bases between them. The CDR3 DNA reads TGTGCCAGCAGTTTCGGGAGCTTCTATGGCTACACCTTC. Translation gives CASSFGSFYGYTF.